This T cell receptor (beta chain) was recovered during a study of control samples from healthy donors and cancer patients. Trimming left V 3 bases short and J 4 bases short, with 12 bases between. The CDR3 totals 14 residues. The assay was immunoSEQ multiplex PCR, and TCRdb's table has in-frame clones only and misses some. The sample consists of about 150,000 clones, nearly 95% of them appearing once. Sequencing was performed on blood. The V gene is TRBV23-1, the J gene TRBJ1-1, with D unclear. TRBV23-1 falls under the ORF class, with uncertain function. The sequence was obtained from a man aged 45-65 years in good health. The CDR3: CASSQTPWGTEAFF. CDR3 coding DNA: TGCGCCAGCAGTCAGACCCCTTGGGGCACTGAAGCTTTCTTT.